These 13 T cell receptor beta chains came from one sample sequenced in a study of shared clonotypes between healthy human individuals. Clones were sequenced by immunoSEQ multiplex PCR, and TCRdb holds only the in-frame ones, with some missing. The sample lists about 1 million clones; about 75% were seen once. The sequenced sample consisted of memory CD4+ T cells sorted from blood. Subset specified: CD45RA-negative fraction. These receptors came from a man aged 18-30 years in good health.

The chain links TRBV11-2 to TRBJ1-1, with D unresolved. V was shortened by 0 bases and J by 6 bases, with 5 bases between the two germline ends. Germline V gene lookup returns CDR1 SGHAT and CDR2 FQNNGV. CDR3 size: 12 residues. The chain's CDR3 is CASSLEYSEAFF. CDR3 coding DNA: TGTGCCAGCAGCTTAGAGTATTCTGAAGCTTTCTTT.

This clone was counted only a few times. V is TRBV10-3 and J is TRBJ2-5; 8 bases line up with TRBD2. V shed 0 bases, J shed 4 bases, and the junction held 7 bases outside the gene matches. The CDR3 is 16 residues long. Germline V gene data show CDR1 as ENHRY and CDR2 as SYGVKD. In nucleotides, the CDR3 is TGTGCCATCAGTGAGTCGGGCACTAGCGGTCTAGAGACCCAGTACTTC. Protein: CAISESGTSGLETQYF.

V and J are TRBV5-1 and TRBJ1-6; the D is unclear. Germline V lookup: CDR1 SGHRS, CDR2 YFSETQ. CDR3 length: 14 amino acids. Trimming shortened V by 0 bases and J by 10 bases, and 11 bases separated the two germline ends. CDR3 in amino acids: CASSLEGLRSPLHF. CDR3 bases: TGCGCCAGCAGCTTGGAAGGGTTAAGATCACCCCTCCACTTT.

The V gene is TRBV7-9, the J gene TRBJ1-2, with D maybe TRBD1 (5 bases). The germline V gene has CDR1 SEHNR and CDR2 FQNEAQ (reference sequence). V lost 4 bases, J lost 7 bases, and 10 bases lay in between. The CDR3 consists of 12 residues. CDR3 residues: CASSSSGTGYTF. The CDR3 DNA reads as TGTGCCAGCAGCTCCTCAGGGACTGGCTACACCTTC.

V usage is TRBV25-1 and J usage is TRBJ1-1; 8 bases map to TRBD1. The CDR3 is 15 amino acids. Germline CDR1 and CDR2: MGHDK and SYGVNS. Trimming at V came to 5 bases and at J to 1 base, leaving 6 bases not matched to a gene. As DNA, the CDR3 is TGTGCCAGCAGTCCTAACAGGGGGAGGAACACTGAAGCTTTCTTT. This translates into CASSPNRGRNTEAFF.

V is TRBV11-2 and J is TRBJ2-2, with a tentative D call TRBD1 (5 bases). The CDR3 totals 15 residues. The ends were cut back, 6 bases at V and 1 base at J, with 12 bases in the middle. Germline lookup yields CDR1 SGHAT and CDR2 FQNNGV. CDR3 nucleotides: TGTGCCAGCAGAGGGGTCCAAAGGAACACCGGGGAGCTGTTTTTT. This encodes CASRGVQRNTGELFF.

Regarding this clone: The sample holds other DNA sequences that translate to the same CDR3. V and J are TRBV15 and TRBJ1-2; D unresolved. This CDR3 has 13 residues. Trimming left V 0 bases short and J 4 bases short, with 6 bases between. Germline V gene sequence: CDR1 LNHNV, CDR2 YYDKDF (reference sequence). CDR3 loop: CATSRDRIYGYTF. The CDR3, as DNA: TGTGCCACCAGCAGAGATAGAATCTATGGCTACACCTTC.

This CDR3 reads CASSGNRGTKSNEKLFF. For the CDR3, the DNA is TGCGCCAGCAGCGGAAACAGGGGTACGAAGTCTAATGAAAAACTGTTTTTT. The chain couples TRBV5-1 to TRBJ1-4, with 7 nucleotides matching TRBD1. This CDR3 has 17 amino acids. The trim removed 4 bases at V and 3 bases at J, leaving 12 bases unmatched. Germline-derived CDR1 and CDR2 are SGHRS and YFSETQ.

This chain links TRBV5-5 with TRBJ1-5; D is uncertain. Germline assignment: CDR1 SGHKS and CDR2 YYEKEE (reference sequence). With 4 bases removed from V and 0 bases from J, the gap between germline ends came to 8 bases. The CDR3 runs 14 residues. In nucleotides, the CDR3 is TGTGCCAGCAGCGTGGCCATTAGCAATCAGCCCCAGCATTTT. Its translation: CASSVAISNQPQHF.

This clone is a singleton in its sample. The V call is TRBV10-2, the J call TRBJ2-4; D uncertain. Germline CDR1 is WSHSY and CDR2 is SAAADI. The V end was cut by 2 bases, the J end by 6 bases, with 5 bases between. The CDR3 runs to 12 residues. The CDR3 nucleotides read TGCGCCAGCAGTGAGGTGGGAAACATTCAGTACTTC. This sequence encodes CASSEVGNIQYF.

This clone has just a few counts. The gene calls are TRBV4-1 and TRBJ2-5; TRBD2 aligns across 7 bases. The CDR3 runs 14 residues. CDR1 is MGHRA and CDR2 is YSYEKL in the germline V gene. The J segment lost 0 bases and the V segment lost 4 bases, leaving 2 bases of the junction unmatched. CDR3: CASSPGGYQETQYF. In nucleotides, the CDR3 is TGCGCCAGCAGCCCCGGGGGGTACCAAGAGACCCAGTACTTC.

This chain joins TRBV5-1 and TRBJ2-2; 9 bases align to TRBD1. This CDR3 contains 16 residues. Trimming cost V 0 bases and J 4 bases; bases outside gene matches: 4. Per the germline V gene, CDR1 is SGHRS and CDR2 is YFSETQ. The CDR3 DNA reads TGCGCCAGCAGCTTGGAAGGGACAGGGAGCACCGGGGAGCTGTTTTTT. It yields the protein CASSLEGTGSTGELFF.

V usage is TRBV23-1 and J usage is TRBJ2-6; 12 positions match TRBD2. TRBV23-1 is annotated as an ORF whose role is uncertain. This CDR3 spans 16 amino acids. The trim removed 8 bases at V and 0 bases at J, leaving 2 bases unmatched. CDR3 region: CASATSGSSGANVLTF. Here the CDR3 DNA reads TGCGCCAGCGCGACTAGCGGGAGCTCTGGGGCCAACGTCCTGACTTTC.